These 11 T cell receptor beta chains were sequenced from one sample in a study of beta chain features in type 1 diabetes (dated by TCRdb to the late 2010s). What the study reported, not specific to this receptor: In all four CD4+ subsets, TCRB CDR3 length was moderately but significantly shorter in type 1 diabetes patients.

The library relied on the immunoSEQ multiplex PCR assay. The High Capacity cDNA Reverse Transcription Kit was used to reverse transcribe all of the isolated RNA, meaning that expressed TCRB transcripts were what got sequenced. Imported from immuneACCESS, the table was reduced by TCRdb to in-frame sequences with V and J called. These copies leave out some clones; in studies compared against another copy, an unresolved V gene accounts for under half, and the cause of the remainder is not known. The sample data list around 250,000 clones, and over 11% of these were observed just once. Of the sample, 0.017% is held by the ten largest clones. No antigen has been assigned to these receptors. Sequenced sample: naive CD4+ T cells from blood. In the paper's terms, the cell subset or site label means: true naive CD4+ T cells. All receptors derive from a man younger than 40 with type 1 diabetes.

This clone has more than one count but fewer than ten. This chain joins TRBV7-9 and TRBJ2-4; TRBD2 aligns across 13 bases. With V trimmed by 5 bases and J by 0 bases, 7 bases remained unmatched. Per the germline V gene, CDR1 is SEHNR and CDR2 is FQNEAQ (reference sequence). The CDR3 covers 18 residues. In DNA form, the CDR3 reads TGTGCCAGCAGCCTTGGGACTAGCGGGACCTTAGCCAAAAACATTCAGTACTTC. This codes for CASSLGTSGTLAKNIQYF.

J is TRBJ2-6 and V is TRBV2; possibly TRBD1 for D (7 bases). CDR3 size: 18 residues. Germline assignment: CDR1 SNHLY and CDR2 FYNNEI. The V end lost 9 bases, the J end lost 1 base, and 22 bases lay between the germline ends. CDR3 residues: CASGGRGTYPSGANVLTF. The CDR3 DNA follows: TGTGCCAGTGGTGGCAGGGGGACTTATCCGTCTGGGGCCAACGTCCTGACTTTC.

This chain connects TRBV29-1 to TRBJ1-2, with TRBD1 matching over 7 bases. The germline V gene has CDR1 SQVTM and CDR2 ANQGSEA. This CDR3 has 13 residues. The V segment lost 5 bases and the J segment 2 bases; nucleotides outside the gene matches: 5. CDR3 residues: CSVSRGKNYGYTF. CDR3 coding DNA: TGCAGCGTTTCCAGGGGGAAAAACTATGGCTACACCTTC.

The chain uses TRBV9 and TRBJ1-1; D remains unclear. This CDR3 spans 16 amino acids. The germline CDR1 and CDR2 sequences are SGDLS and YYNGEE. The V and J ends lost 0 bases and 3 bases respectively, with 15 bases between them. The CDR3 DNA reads TGTGCCAGCAGCGTAGGAGGGCCGCCTGGGGACACTGAAGCTTTCTTT. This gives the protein CASSVGGPPGDTEAFF.

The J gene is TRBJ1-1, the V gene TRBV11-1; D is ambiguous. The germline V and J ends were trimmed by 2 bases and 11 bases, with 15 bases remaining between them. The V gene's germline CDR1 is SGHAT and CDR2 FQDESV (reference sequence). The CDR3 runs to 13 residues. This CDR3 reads CASSLRGSLTAFF. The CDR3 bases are TGTGCCAGCAGCTTAAGAGGGTCCCTAACGGCTTTCTTT.

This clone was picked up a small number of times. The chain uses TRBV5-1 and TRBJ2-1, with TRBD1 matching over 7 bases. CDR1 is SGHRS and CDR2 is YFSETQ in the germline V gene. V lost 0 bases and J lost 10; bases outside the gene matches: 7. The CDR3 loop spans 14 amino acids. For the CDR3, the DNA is TGCGCCAGCAGCTTGGTAACGACAGGGAACGAGCAGTTCTTC. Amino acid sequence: CASSLVTTGNEQFF.

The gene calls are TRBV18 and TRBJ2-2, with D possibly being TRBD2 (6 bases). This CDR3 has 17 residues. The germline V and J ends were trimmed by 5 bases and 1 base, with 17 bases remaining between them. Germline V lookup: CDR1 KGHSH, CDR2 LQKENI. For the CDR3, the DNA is TGTGCCAGCTCAACTGATAAGCGGGCCCAGAACACCGGGGAGCTGTTTTTT. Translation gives CASSTDKRAQNTGELFF.

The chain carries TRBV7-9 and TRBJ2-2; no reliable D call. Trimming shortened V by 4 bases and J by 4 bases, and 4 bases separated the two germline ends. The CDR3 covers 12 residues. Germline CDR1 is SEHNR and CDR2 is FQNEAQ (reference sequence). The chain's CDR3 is CASSSFTGELFF. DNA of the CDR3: TGTGCCAGCAGCTCGTTCACCGGGGAGCTGTTTTTT. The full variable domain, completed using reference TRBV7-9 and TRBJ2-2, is DTGVSQNPRHKITKRGQNVTFRCDPISEHNRLYWYRQTLGQGPEFLTYFQNEAQLEKSRLLSDRFSAERPKGSFSTLEIQRTEQGDSAMYLCASSSFTGELFFGEGSRLTVL.

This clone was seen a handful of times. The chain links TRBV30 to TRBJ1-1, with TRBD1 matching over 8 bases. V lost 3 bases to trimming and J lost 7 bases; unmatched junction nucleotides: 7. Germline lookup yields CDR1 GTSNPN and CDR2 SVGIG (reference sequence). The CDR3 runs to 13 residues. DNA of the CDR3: TGTGCCTGGAGAATGACAGGGGTTGGTGAAGCTTTCTTT. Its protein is CAWRMTGVGEAFF.

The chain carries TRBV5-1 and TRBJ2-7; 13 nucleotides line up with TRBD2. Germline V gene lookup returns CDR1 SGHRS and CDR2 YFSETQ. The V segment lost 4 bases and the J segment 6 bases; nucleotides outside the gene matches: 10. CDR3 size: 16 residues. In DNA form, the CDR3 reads TGCGCCAGCAGCCCGGGACTAGCGGGACCTCGAGTCGAGCAGTACTTC. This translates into CASSPGLAGPRVEQYF.

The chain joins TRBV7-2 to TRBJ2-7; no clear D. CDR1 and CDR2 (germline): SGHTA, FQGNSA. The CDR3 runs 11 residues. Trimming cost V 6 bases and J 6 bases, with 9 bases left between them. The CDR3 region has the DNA TGTGCCAGCAGAGAGACATTCGAGCAGTACTTC. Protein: CASRETFEQYF.